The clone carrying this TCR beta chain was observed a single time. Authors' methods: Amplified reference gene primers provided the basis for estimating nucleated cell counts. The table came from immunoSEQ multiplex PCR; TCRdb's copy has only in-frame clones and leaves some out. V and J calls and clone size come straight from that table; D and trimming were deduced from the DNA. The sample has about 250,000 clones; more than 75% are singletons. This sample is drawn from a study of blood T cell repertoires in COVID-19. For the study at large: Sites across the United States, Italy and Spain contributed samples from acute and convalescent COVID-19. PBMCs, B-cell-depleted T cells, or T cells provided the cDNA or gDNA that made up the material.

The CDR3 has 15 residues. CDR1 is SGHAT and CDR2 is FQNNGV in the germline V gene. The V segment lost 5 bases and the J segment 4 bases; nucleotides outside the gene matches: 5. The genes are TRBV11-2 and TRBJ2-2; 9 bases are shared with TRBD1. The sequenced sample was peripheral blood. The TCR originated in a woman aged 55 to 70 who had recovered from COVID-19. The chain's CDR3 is CASSAVTGGTGELFF. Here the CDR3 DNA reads TGTGCCAGCAGCGCCGTGACAGGGGGCACCGGGGAGCTGTTTTTT.